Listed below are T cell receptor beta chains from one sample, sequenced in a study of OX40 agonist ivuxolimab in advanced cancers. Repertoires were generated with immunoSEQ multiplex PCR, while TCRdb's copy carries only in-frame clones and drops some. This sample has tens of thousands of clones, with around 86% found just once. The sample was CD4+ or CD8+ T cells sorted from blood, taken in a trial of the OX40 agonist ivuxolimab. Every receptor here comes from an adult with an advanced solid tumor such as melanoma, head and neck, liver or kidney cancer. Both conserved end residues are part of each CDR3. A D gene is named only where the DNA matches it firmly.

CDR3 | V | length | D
CASSVVATSPGYTF | TRBV9 | 14 | .
CASSRGQDGYTF | TRBV16 | 12 | .
CAISPQRDSGELFF | TRBV10-3 | 14 | TRBD2
CASSRGGDDSYEQYF | TRBV4-2 | 15 | .
CASSQGVIAATDTQYF | TRBV4-1 | 16 | .
CASRRGLAGFEQYF | TRBV7-2 | 14 | TRBD2
CATTIAGSTGELFF | TRBV5-1 | 14 | TRBD2
CASSLTGAGLEKLFF | TRBV5-6 | 15 | .
CASRLAPGQAGEKLFF | TRBV12-2 | 16 | .
CASSPGTQETQYF | TRBV18 | 13 | .
CASSPTGQGLETQYF | TRBV5-1 | 15 | TRBD1
CASSRLGATNEKLFF | TRBV11-2 | 15 | .
CASSPLLEGGGVHEQYF | TRBV7-9 | 17 | .
CASRTGLVSYEQYF | TRBV6-1 | 14 | .
CAWSVSTGVSPLHF | TRBV30 | 14 | TRBD1
CSVEELGQPETQYF | TRBV29-1 | 14 | TRBD1
CASSESSCSYNSPLHF | TRBV10-1 | 16 | .
CARGGTGVGGELFF | TRBV11-2 | 14 | TRBD1
CASRSTGFGYTF | TRBV7-2 | 12 | .
CASSPPNTGPYEQYF | TRBV18 | 15 | .
CASRPRGGFPDTQYF | TRBV5-1 | 15 | .
CAISVGVAGDTQYF | TRBV10-3 | 14 | TRBD2
CASSTGGLGYTF | TRBV2 | 12 | TRBD1
CASTRDRDYGYTF | TRBV5-1 | 13 | .
CASSLHGNQPQHF | TRBV6-1 | 13 | .
CASRPYQDSPLHF | TRBV6-5 | 13 | .
CASSYRRGGTQYF | TRBV6-5 | 13 | .
CSASPAYEQYF | TRBV20-1 | 11 | .
CASSIDLRKAGSGNTIYF | TRBV19 | 18 | .
CASSSPGADTQYF | TRBV7-6 | 13 | .
CTVGTDTQYF | TRBV20-1 | 10 | .
CASTPMGYEQYF | TRBV5-3 | 12 | .
CSVGKIQGSETQYF | TRBV29-1 | 14 | TRBD1
CASSIGAGNEQYF | TRBV19 | 13 | .
CASSQDNRQSYEQYF | TRBV4-2 | 15 | .
CASSIGARAAYGYTF | TRBV19 | 15 | .
CASSTAGGGLEQYF | TRBV13 | 14 | TRBD2
CASSSTGKGNQPQHF | TRBV28 | 15 | TRBD1
CASKGPGGFEKLFF | TRBV6-5 | 14 | TRBD1
CAISFDRSAEAFF | TRBV10-3 | 13 | .
CASSPRTNTDTQYF | TRBV9 | 14 | .
CASRLAGGKGNEQFF | TRBV6-1 | 15 | TRBD2
CASSLGPASMNTEAFF | TRBV13 | 16 | .
CASSFGRSTYGYTF | TRBV28 | 14 | .
CSGMLDRDNEQFF | TRBV29-1 | 13 | TRBD1
CASRPLAGGNTQYF | TRBV4-1 | 14 | TRBD2
CASRRPDRGPSPLHF | TRBV6-6 | 15 | TRBD1
CASSKWGGRNSYEQYF | TRBV21-1 | 16 | .
CASSSTDTQYF | TRBV2 | 11 | .
CSARGNTEAFF | TRBV20-1 | 11 | .
CASSQYSLAGTDTQYF | TRBV4-1 | 16 | TRBD2
CASSLDGGTTSTDTQYF | TRBV5-1 | 17 | .